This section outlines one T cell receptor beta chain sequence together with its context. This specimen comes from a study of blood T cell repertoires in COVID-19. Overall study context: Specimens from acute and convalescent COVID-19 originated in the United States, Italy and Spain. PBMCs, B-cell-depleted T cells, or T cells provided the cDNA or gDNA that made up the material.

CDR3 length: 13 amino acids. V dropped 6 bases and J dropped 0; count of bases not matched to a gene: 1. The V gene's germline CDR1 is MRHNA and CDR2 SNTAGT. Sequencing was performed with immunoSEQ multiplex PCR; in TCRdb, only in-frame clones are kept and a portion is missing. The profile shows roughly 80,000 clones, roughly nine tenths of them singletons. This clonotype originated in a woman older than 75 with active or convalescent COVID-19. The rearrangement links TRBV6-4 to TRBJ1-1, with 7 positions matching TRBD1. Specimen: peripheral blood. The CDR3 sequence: CASRGGLNTEAFF. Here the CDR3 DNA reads TGTGCCAGCAGAGGGGGCCTGAACACTGAAGCTTTCTTT.